Below, 4 T cell receptor beta chains from the same sample are listed, as sequenced in a study of T cells in Graves' hyperthyroidism and ophthalmopathy. Amplification targeted TCR beta CDR3 regions from RNA transcripts. HTBI primers were the set used in a first-round RT-PCR of the TCR CDR3. TCRdb fed the multiplex PCR reads into MiXCR, producing one record per CDR3 protein. This sample has under 400,000 distinct CDR3 sequences; less than 15% occur once, and the top ten carry less than 10%. Material for sequencing was blood. Receptors originate from a woman aged 18-29 years with Graves' hyperthyroidism.

This sequence joins TRBV7-8 and TRBJ2-7; a possible D gene is TRBD2 (6 bases). The CDR3 sequence is 13 residues long. V was cut by 5 bases and J by 7 bases, with 15 bases left in between. Germline values: CDR1 SGHVS, CDR2 FQNEAQ. CDR3 residues: CASSRLPAGEQYF. CDR3 nucleotide sequence: TGTGCCAGCAGCCGACTACCGGCGGGGGAGCAGTACTTC.

This clonotype was seen only a few times. The conserved closing phenylalanine or tryptophan is absent in this CDR3, likely reflecting a read error. V usage is TRBV27 and J usage is TRBJ2-3; TRBD2 aligns across 11 bases. With V trimmed by 6 bases and J by 0 bases, 11 bases remained unmatched. Germline V gives CDR1 MNHEY, CDR2 SMNVEV (reference sequence). The CDR3 totals 18 residues. DNA for the CDR3: TGTGCCAGCAGCCGAGCACGACTAGCGGGGATTAGCACAGATACGCAGTATCCT. Translating it yields CASSRARLAGISTDTQYP.

This clonotype was found many times. The chain has TRBV11-2 and TRBJ2-7; 8 bases line up with TRBD1. The germline V gene has CDR1 SGHAT and CDR2 FQNNGV. The trim removed 4 bases at V and 3 bases at J, leaving 2 bases unmatched. This CDR3 has 13 amino acids. CDR3 amino acids: CASSSTGGYEQYF. In DNA, the CDR3 is TGTGCCAGCAGCTCAACAGGGGGCTACGAGCAGTACTTC.

In its sample, this clonotype was seen many times. This rearrangement joins TRBV28 to TRBJ1-5; 8 bases match TRBD1. This CDR3 spans 16 amino acids. J gave up 2 bases and V 5 bases, and 8 bases lay outside the gene matches. Germline CDR1 is MDHEN and CDR2 is SYDVKM. Here the CDR3 reads CASSTDRGVGNQPQHF. The CDR3, as DNA: TGTGCCAGCAGTACCGACAGGGGCGTGGGCAATCAGCCCCAGCATTTT.